The clone carrying this T cell receptor (beta chain) was seen once. Its antigen is as yet unknown. These data belong to a study of OX40 agonist ivuxolimab in advanced cancers. Across the study: Mean age 60 years, range about 23 to 79; 82.7% male. Partial responses occurred in Three dose-escalation patients, one with hepatocellular carcinoma and two with cutaneous melanoma. Overall study results and limits: Expanded clones tended on average to be more numerous among CD8+ T cells than CD4+.

The protocol was immunoSEQ multiplex PCR, while the TCRdb copy is restricted to in-frame clones and leaves out a portion. Of about 62,000 clones in the sample, about 85% were seen once. The J segment lost 5 bases and the V segment lost 4 bases, leaving 6 bases of the junction unmatched. CDR1 is SGHRS and CDR2 is YFSETQ in the germline V gene. This CDR3 is built from 15 residues. V gene TRBV5-1 combines with J gene TRBJ2-5; 12 bases map to TRBD2. The material was CD4+ or CD8+ T cells sorted from blood, obtained in a trial of the OX40 agonist ivuxolimab. This sequence originates from an adult with an advanced solid tumor such as melanoma, head and neck, liver or kidney cancer. The CDR3 sequence is CASSPGLAGKETQYF. CDR3 coding DNA: TGCGCCAGCAGCCCCGGACTAGCGGGGAAGGAGACCCAGTACTTC.